The 15 T cell receptor beta chains in this list originate from one sample, sequenced in a study of blood T cell repertoires in COVID-19 (TCRdb year 2020). The protocol used for the library was the immunoSEQ multiplex PCR assay. Imported from immuneACCESS, the table was reduced by TCRdb to in-frame sequences with V and J called. These copies leave out some clones; in studies compared against another copy, an unresolved V gene accounts for under half, and the cause of the remainder is not known. The sample table shows 40,000 to 55,000 clones, and roughly nine tenths are seen once. Of the sample, about 26% is held by the ten largest clones. Specimen: peripheral blood. These receptors were collected from a human donor in a cohort sampled during active COVID-19.

This chain connects TRBV24-1 to TRBJ2-1; 8 nucleotides align to TRBD2. The germline V gene encodes CDR1 KGHDR and CDR2 SFDVKD. V lost 4 bases to trimming and J lost 0 bases; unmatched junction nucleotides: 4. CDR3 length: 16 residues. The CDR3 spells CATSDPSGSSYNEQFF. The CDR3 DNA reads as TGTGCCACCAGTGACCCGAGCGGGAGCTCCTACAATGAGCAGTTCTTC.

A few counts support this clone. The chain has TRBV5-4 and TRBJ2-7; TRBD1 agrees at 9 bases. CDR1 and CDR2 (germline): SGHNT, YYREEE (reference sequence). Trimming at V came to 0 bases and at J to 4 bases, leaving 5 bases not matched to a gene. The length of the CDR3 is 15 residues. CDR3 coding DNA: TGTGCCAGCAGCTTGGGGACAGGGGCGCGGTACGAGCAGTACGTC. Translated, it gives CASSLGTGARYEQYV.

The chain is built from TRBV4-3 and TRBJ1-5, with unresolved D. The germline V gene has CDR1 LGHNA and CDR2 YSLEER. The length of the CDR3 is 15 residues. V shed 0 bases and J shed 2 bases, with 8 bases lying between them. The CDR3 spells CASSQDRRGNQPQHF. The CDR3 DNA is TGCGCCAGCAGCCAAGATCGGAGGGGCAATCAGCCCCAGCATTTT.

The chain has TRBV11-3 and TRBJ2-1, with D possibly TRBD2 on 6 matching bases. The CDR3 spans 15 residues. The germline gives CDR1 SGHNT, CDR2 YENEEA. V was shortened by 2 bases and J by 5 bases, with 13 bases between the two germline ends. CDR3 sequence: CASSLRDSSDNEQFF. CDR3 in DNA: TGTGCCAGCAGCTTAAGGGACTCAAGCGACAATGAGCAGTTCTTC. The whole variable domain, remainder taken from reference TRBV11-3 and TRBJ2-1, is EAGVVQSPRYKIIEKKQPVAFWCNPISGHNTLYWYLQNLGQGPELLIRYENEEAVDDSQLPKDRFSAERLKGVDSTLKIQPAELGDSAVYLCASSLRDSSDNEQFFGPGTRLTVL.

The chain couples TRBV7-9 to TRBJ1-2; perhaps TRBD1 as D (6 bases). The germline V gene encodes CDR1 SEHNR and CDR2 FQNEAQ (reference sequence). The CDR3 has 16 amino acids. Trimming left V 0 bases short and J 4 bases short, with 15 bases between. The CDR3 loop reads CASSLALAGASYGYTF. CDR3 coding DNA: TGTGCCAGCAGCTTAGCGCTTGCGGGGGCCTCCTATGGCTACACCTTC.

The rearrangement joins TRBV4-3 to TRBJ1-1; D is unresolved. The CDR3 spans 13 residues. From germline, CDR1 is LGHNA and CDR2 YSLEER. V lost 1 base to trimming and J lost 3 bases, with 6 bases between them. The CDR3 region has the DNA TGCGCCAGCAGCCAAGCGGCGGACACTGAAGCTTTCTTT. Protein: CASSQAADTEAFF.

This chain joins TRBV19 and TRBJ2-4; D perhaps matches TRBD2 (5 bases). The CDR3 runs 15 residues. Trimming shortened V by 2 bases and J by 0 bases, and 8 bases separated the two germline ends. Germline V gene data show CDR1 as LNHDA and CDR2 as SQIVND (reference sequence). The CDR3, as DNA: TGTGCCAGTAGTATATCGACTACAGCCAAAAACATTCAGTACTTC. Amino acid sequence: CASSISTTAKNIQYF.

This chain connects TRBV24-1 to TRBJ2-7; D is possibly TRBD1 (7 bases). Between the trimmed V and J ends, which lost 0 bases and 3 bases, there was a span of 20 bases. This CDR3 region has 18 residues. From germline, CDR1 is KGHDR and CDR2 SFDVKD. CDR3 nucleotide sequence: TGTGCCACCAGTGATTTGGTAATTCGGAGGGGGCATAGCTACGAGCAGTACTTC. Its translation: CATSDLVIRRGHSYEQYF.

A single count supports this clone. The rearrangement joins TRBV9 to TRBJ2-7; no definite D call. The CDR3 has 12 residues. Per germline, CDR1 SGDLS and CDR2 YYNGEE. The V end lost 0 bases, the J end lost 5 bases, and 6 bases lay between the germline ends. The CDR3 region is CASSVDTDEQYF. Here the CDR3 DNA reads TGTGCCAGCAGCGTAGACACCGACGAGCAGTACTTC. The full variable domain, in which reference TRBV9 and TRBJ2-7 provide the parts outside the CDR3, is DSGVTQTPKHLITATGQRVTLRCSPRSGDLSVYWYQQSLDQGLQFLIQYYNGEERAKGNILERFSAQQFPDLHSELNLSSLELGDSALYFCASSVDTDEQYFGPGTRLTVT.

Only a few counts were recorded for this clone. The chain employs TRBV3-1 (or the pseudogene TRBV3-2) and TRBJ1-2; 9 bases line up with TRBD1. The V segment lost 5 bases and the J segment 5 bases; nucleotides outside the gene matches: 3. The CDR3 runs 13 residues. Looked up from germline, CDR1 is LGHDT and CDR2 is YNNKEL (reference sequence). For the CDR3, the DNA is TGTGCCAGCAGCTCGACAGGGGGTTATGGCTACACCTTC. Translation: CASSSTGGYGYTF.

This clone appeared a single time. This chain links TRBV7-8 with TRBJ1-1; a weak D match, TRBD1 (5 bases). This CDR3 region has 14 residues. Trimming left V 1 base short and J 1 base short, with 7 bases between. The germline V gene has CDR1 SGHVS and CDR2 FQNEAQ. In DNA, the CDR3 is TGTGCCAGCAGCTTAGGGACAACGAACACTGAAGCTTTCTTT. It yields the protein CASSLGTTNTEAFF.

V is TRBV12-3 or TRBV12-4 and J is TRBJ1-6; 7 positions agree with TRBD1. With V trimmed by 7 bases and J by 6 bases, 3 bases remained unmatched. The CDR3 runs 13 residues. The CDR3 DNA follows: TGTGCCAGCACCGGGACAGCTAATTCACCCCTCCACTTT. Its protein product is CASTGTANSPLHF.

J is TRBJ2-1 and V is TRBV7-8; the D gene is possibly TRBD2 (5 bases). The V gene lost 6 bases and the J gene lost 5 bases, with 17 bases spanning the gap. This CDR3 contains 15 residues. The germline CDR1 and CDR2 sequences are SGHVS and FQNEAQ. The CDR3 region has the DNA TGTGCCAGCAGACCGGTGGCTCGGAGGAACAATGAGCAGTTCTTC. Amino acids: CASRPVARRNNEQFF.

The rearrangement links TRBV11-2 to TRBJ2-3; 7 bases fit TRBD1. In germline, CDR1 is SGHAT, CDR2 FQNNGV. V trimming: 5 bases; J trimming: 3 bases; junction bases outside the gene matches: 8. This CDR3 spans 15 amino acids. CDR3 sequence: CASSDHRGGTDTQYF. CDR3 nucleotide sequence: TGTGCCAGCAGCGATCACAGGGGTGGTACAGATACGCAGTATTTT.

This chain joins TRBV30 and TRBJ2-7, with D perhaps TRBD2 (5 bases). The CDR3 sequence is 17 residues long. Germline V gene lookup returns CDR1 GTSNPN and CDR2 SVGIG (reference sequence). V dropped 1 base and J dropped 0 bases, with 19 bases sitting between them. The CDR3 region is CAWSADHVIGGSYEQYF. The CDR3 bases are TGTGCCTGGAGTGCTGACCACGTAATCGGAGGCTCCTACGAGCAGTACTTC.